The present TCR beta chain was sequenced within a study of T cell repertoires in cytomegalovirus infection. Study-level background: Public TCR beta signature analysis indicated the presence of both CMV infection and matching HLA type. Regarding the study as a whole: Cumulative public TCR beta family frequency identified CMV carriers with the relevant HLA. Across the ex vivo response, the dominant clonotypes were HLA-C-restricted CMV-specific TCR beta clonotypes.

Germline loops: CDR1 ENHRY, CDR2 SYGVKD. CDR3 length equals 15 residues. Deletions cut 5 bases from V and 3 bases from J, with 17 bases between. MiXCR was run by TCRdb on the reads, yielding one entry per CDR3 protein. In the table there are 310,000 or so distinct CDR3 sequences, roughly a sixth of which are singletons. Comments on this clonotype: What it binds is not known.

The receptor was isolated from a human donor in good health (CMV status not recorded). Some clones in this sample may be carry-over from other donors' samples. The sample comprised PBMCs. V and J are TRBV10-3 and TRBJ2-7; D ambiguous. The CDR3 bases are TGTGCCATCAGTCACAGTTTAGAGATGAACTACGAGCAGTACTTC. Its protein is CAISHSLEMNYEQYF.